What follows is one T cell receptor beta chain and its context. Runs used v3.0 of the immunoSEQ assay and were done at survey level. Sequencing used immunoSEQ multiplex PCR; TCRdb keeps in-frame clones, though not all of them. The sample includes 15,000 to 20,000 clones, almost 90% of them seen just once. The CDR3 covers 12 residues. The ends were cut back, 10 bases at V and 2 bases at J, with 12 bases in the middle. The germline CDR1 and CDR2 sequences are SGHNT and YYREEE (reference sequence). This sample was included in a study of long-term antiretroviral therapy in people with HIV. This rearrangement joins TRBV5-4 to TRBJ1-1, with D perhaps matching TRBD1 (6 bases). This TCR was sampled from a woman in her 30s with HIV. Sequences were derived from unsorted PBMCs, sampled 2.3 to 2.4 years before starting antiretroviral therapy. CDR3 protein: CAGGQSNTEAFF. The CDR3 coding sequence is TGTGCCGGTGGACAGTCAAACACTGAAGCTTTCTTT.